What follows is one T cell receptor (beta chain) and its context. The sample carries other DNA sequences with the same CDR3. Here immunoSEQ multiplex PCR was the method, and the copy in TCRdb shows in-frame clones only, minus some. The data contain fewer than 65,000 clones, roughly 82% of them singletons. CDR1 is LNHDA and CDR2 is SQIVND in the germline V gene (reference sequence). The CDR3 loop spans 14 amino acids. Trimming took off 3 bases at V and 4 bases at J, with 10 bases between the two ends. This specimen comes from a study of OX40 agonist ivuxolimab in advanced cancers. This specimen was CD4+ or CD8+ T cells sorted from blood, taken in a trial of the OX40 agonist ivuxolimab. V is TRBV19 and J is TRBJ1-5; D may be TRBD1 (6 bases). This sequence originates from an adult with an advanced solid tumor such as melanoma, head and neck, liver or kidney cancer. The CDR3, as DNA: TGTGCCAGTAGTATTCAAGGGGGAAATCAGCCCCAGCATTTT. Its protein is CASSIQGGNQPQHF.